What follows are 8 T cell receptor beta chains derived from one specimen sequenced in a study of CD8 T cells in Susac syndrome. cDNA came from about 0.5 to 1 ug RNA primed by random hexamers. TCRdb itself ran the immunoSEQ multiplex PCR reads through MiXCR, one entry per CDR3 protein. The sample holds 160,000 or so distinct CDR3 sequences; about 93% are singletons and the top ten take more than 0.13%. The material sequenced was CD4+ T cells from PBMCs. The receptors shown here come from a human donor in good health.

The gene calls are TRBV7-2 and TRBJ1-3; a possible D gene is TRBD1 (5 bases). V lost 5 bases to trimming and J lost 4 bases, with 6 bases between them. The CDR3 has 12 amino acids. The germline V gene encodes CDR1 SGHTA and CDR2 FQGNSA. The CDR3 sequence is CASSPGGNTIYF. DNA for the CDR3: TGTGCCAGCAGCCCAGGGGGAAACACCATATATTTT.

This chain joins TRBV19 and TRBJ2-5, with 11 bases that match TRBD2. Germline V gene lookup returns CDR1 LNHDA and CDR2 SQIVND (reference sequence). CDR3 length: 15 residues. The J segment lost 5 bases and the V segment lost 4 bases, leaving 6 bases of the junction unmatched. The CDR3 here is CASSRGTSGVETQYF. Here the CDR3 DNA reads TGTGCCAGTAGTAGAGGGACTAGCGGTGTTGAGACCCAGTACTTC.

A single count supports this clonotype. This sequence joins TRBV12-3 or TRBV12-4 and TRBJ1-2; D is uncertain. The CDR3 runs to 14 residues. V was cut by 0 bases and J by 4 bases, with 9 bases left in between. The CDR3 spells CASSLAHEVYGYTF. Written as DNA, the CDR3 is TGTGCCAGCAGTTTAGCCCATGAGGTCTATGGCTACACCTTC.

The CDR3 DNA is TGTGCCAGCAGCCCGCTGATCGGCGACTATGGCTACACCTTC. Translation: CASSPLIGDYGYTF. The genes are TRBV7-7 and TRBJ1-2; no reliable D call. The V end was cut by 5 bases, the J end by 3 bases, with 13 bases between. The CDR3 is 14 residues long. From germline, CDR1 is SSHAT and CDR2 FNYEAQ (reference sequence).

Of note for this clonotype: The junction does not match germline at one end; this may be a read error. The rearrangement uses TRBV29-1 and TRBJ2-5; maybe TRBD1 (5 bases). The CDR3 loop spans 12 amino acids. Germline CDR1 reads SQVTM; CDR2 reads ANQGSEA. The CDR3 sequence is CSLDSAQETQYF. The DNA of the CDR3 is TGCAGCCTTGACAGTGCACAAGAGACCCAGTACTTC.

The CDR3 region has the DNA TGTGCCAGTCTCGACAGGGATAATTCACCCCTCCACTTT. Translation: CASLDRDNSPLHF. This chain uses TRBV19 with TRBJ1-6; TRBD1 matches at 7 bases. Unmatched junction bases numbered 3, after V lost 8 bases and J lost 5 bases. The CDR3 is made up of 13 amino acids. Germline values: CDR1 LNHDA, CDR2 SQIVND (reference sequence).

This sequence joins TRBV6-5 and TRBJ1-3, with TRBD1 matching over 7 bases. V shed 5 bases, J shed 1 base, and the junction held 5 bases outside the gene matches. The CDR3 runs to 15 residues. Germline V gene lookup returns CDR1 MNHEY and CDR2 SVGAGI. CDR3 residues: CASSTGTVSGNTIYF. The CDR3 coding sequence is TGTGCCAGCAGTACCGGGACAGTGTCTGGAAACACCATATATTTT.

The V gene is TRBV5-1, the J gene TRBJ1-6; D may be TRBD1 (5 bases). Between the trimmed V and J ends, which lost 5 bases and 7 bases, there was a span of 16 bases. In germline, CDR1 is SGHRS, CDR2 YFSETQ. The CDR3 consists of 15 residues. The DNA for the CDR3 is TGCGCCAGCAGGGAGGTGGCGACAGAAAATTCACCCCTCCACTTT. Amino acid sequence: CASREVATENSPLHF.